These 6 T cell receptor beta chains originate from one sample sequenced in a study of T cells in Graves' hyperthyroidism and ophthalmopathy. What was amplified from RNA transcripts were TCR beta CDR3 regions. The HTBI primer set served for first-round RT-PCR of the TCR CDR3. Each CDR3 protein is one row after TCRdb ran MiXCR on the multiplex PCR reads. In the table there are roughly 180,000 distinct CDR3 sequences, approximately 15% of which are singletons. The sequencing input was blood. The source is a woman between 50 and 59 years old with Graves' hyperthyroidism.

The chain couples TRBV10-2 to TRBJ1-2; D uncertain. V was clipped by 4 bases and J by 3 bases, with 9 bases between them. The CDR3 spans 13 residues. CDR1 is WSHSY, CDR2 SAAADI, per germline. The CDR3 nucleotides are TGCGCCAGCAGTGCTGTCCTGTACTATGGCTACACCTTC. It codes for CASSAVLYYGYTF.

This clonotype has at least ten counts. The V call is TRBV6-2 or TRBV6-3, the J call TRBJ1-3, with unresolved D. The length of the CDR3 is 16 residues. Germline values: CDR1 MNHEY, CDR2 SVGEGT. The V gene lost 3 bases and the J gene lost 0 bases, with 12 bases spanning the gap. CDR3 in amino acids: CASSYIRDLSGNTIYF. CDR3 coding DNA: TGTGCCAGCAGTTATATCCGAGATCTCTCTGGAAACACCATATATTTT.

The DNA for the CDR3 is TGTGCCAGCAGTTTAGGAGCCTACTCTGGAAACACCATATATTTT. Translating gives CASSLGAYSGNTIYF. The rearrangement joins TRBV28 to TRBJ1-3; D call uncertain. Trimming cost V 2 bases and J 0 bases, with 8 bases left between them. Germline V lookup: CDR1 MDHEN, CDR2 SYDVKM. CDR3 length: 15 residues.

In this sample, this clonotype turned up many times. The chain recombines TRBV7-2 with TRBJ1-2, with 8 bases aligning to TRBD1. CDR3 length equals 16 residues. Germline V gives CDR1 SGHTA, CDR2 FQGNSA. J gave up 3 bases and V 2 bases, and 8 bases lay outside the gene matches. The CDR3 nucleotides are TGTGCCAGCAGCTTAACGGGTCAGGGGGCGGACTATGGCTACACCTTC. Translating it yields CASSLTGQGADYGYTF. Full variable domain (missing parts from reference TRBV7-2 and TRBJ1-2): GAGVSQSPSNKVTEKGKDVELRCDPISGHTALYWYRQSLGQGLEFLIYFQGNSAPDKSGLPSDRFSAERTGGSVSTLTIQRTQQEDSAVYLCASSLTGQGADYGYTFGSGTRLTVV.

The chain recombines TRBV11-3 with TRBJ2-1; D remains ambiguous. The CDR3 sequence is 15 residues long. The ends were cut back, 2 bases at V and 6 bases at J, with 14 bases in the middle. The germline V gene has CDR1 SGHNT and CDR2 YENEEA. The CDR3 coding sequence is TGTGCCAGCAGCTTAAACTACCAGCTAGGCAATGAGCAGTTCTTC. Amino acid sequence: CASSLNYQLGNEQFF.

V and J are TRBV19 and TRBJ1-1; D is unclear. The germline gives CDR1 LNHDA, CDR2 SQIVND (reference sequence). The CDR3 spans 12 residues. The germline V and J ends were trimmed by 7 bases and 4 bases, with 10 bases remaining between them. CDR3 in DNA: TGTGCCAGTAAAGTGGGAAGCACTGAAGCTTTCTTT. It is translated as CASKVGSTEAFF.